Below, one T cell receptor (beta chain) is given with its context. TCRdb's copy holds only in-frame clones and misses some; the assay was immunoSEQ multiplex PCR. The sample has tens of thousands of clones, about 97% seen once. This sample is part of a study of cytomegalovirus exposure and HLA in healthy donors. There are 14 residues in the CDR3. Germline CDR1 is LNHDA and CDR2 is SQIVND (reference sequence). V was pared by 9 bases and J by 5 bases, with 11 bases of the junction left unmatched. The V gene is TRBV19, the J gene TRBJ2-5; 8 bases are shared with TRBD1. The source of this sequence is a woman aged 18-29 years in good health and CMV-seropositive. The specimen was PBMCs. The CDR3 loop reads CASSGQALGETQYF. The DNA for the CDR3 is TGTGCCAGCTCGGGACAGGCCTTAGGGGAGACCCAGTACTTC.